This TCR beta chain was recovered during a study of T-cell memory formation after mild COVID-19. Overall study: TCR clusters were mostly donor specific.

This clonotype has at least ten counts. Each CDR3 protein gets one entry after TCRdb re-called the 5' RACE reads with MiXCR. Of 350,000 to 550,000 distinct CDR3 sequences listed, more than 15% are singletons. V shed 5 bases, J shed 3 bases, and the junction held 8 bases outside the gene matches. CDR3 length: 15 amino acids. Germline values: CDR1 SGHRS, CDR2 YFSETQ. The sample comprised PBMCs or a T cell subset sorted from them (not recorded which). This TCR was recovered from a man younger than 35 who had mild COVID-19 (a few samples of this study predate the infection). Cell type and time point are not known. The genes are TRBV5-1 and TRBJ2-1; the match to TRBD2 covers 7 bases. The chain's CDR3 is CASRAGDYLYNEQFF. The CDR3 coding sequence is TGCGCCAGCAGGGCCGGGGACTACCTCTACAATGAGCAGTTCTTC.